A selection of T cell receptor beta chains follows, all from one sample in a study of regulatory T cells in long-lasting Graves disease. TCRdb ran MiXCR on the multiplex PCR reads and lists one entry per CDR3 protein. The sample consists of more than 450,000 distinct CDR3 sequences, 12% of them appearing once. The same sample was also studied in work on T cells in Graves' hyperthyroidism and ophthalmopathy.

This specimen consisted of peripheral blood mononuclear cells (PBMCs), obtained at new diagnosis, from a patient treated with antithyroid drugs. The receptor source for this set is a woman in her thirties with Graves disease. The CDR3 runs from the conserved cysteine through the conserved F or W. D genes are given only for firm matches. Size values are once, few and many counts, or a class for expanded clones, and some rows have none.

j_call clone_size d_call v_call cdr3_nt cdr3_aa
TRBJ1-2 . TRBD1 TRBV20-1 TGCAGTGCTGCGGGACAGGGTTTTGGCTACACCTTC CSAAGQGFGYTF
TRBJ2-4 few . TRBV28 TGTGCCAGCAGTTTTCTAGCGAAGAAAAACATTCAGTACTTC CASSFLAKKNIQYF
TRBJ1-5 few TRBD1 TRBV4-1 TGCGCCAGCAGCCAAGATATGGGACAGGGGGCGGGCAATCAGCCCCAGCATTTT CASSQDMGQGAGNQPQHF
TRBJ2-7 many TRBD2 TRBV6-1 TGTGCCAGCAGTGTAGCGGGGGGCCCCTACGAGCAGTACTTC CASSVAGGPYEQYF
TRBJ2-2 many TRBD2 TRBV11-1 TGTGCCAGCAGCTTAAGGACTAGCAGGTCCGGGGAGCTGTTTTTT CASSLRTSRSGELFF
TRBJ1-1 many . TRBV20-1 TGCAGTGCTAGAGACACAACGAACACTGAAGCTTTCTTT CSARDTTNTEAFF
TRBJ1-1 many . TRBV20-1 TGCAGTGCTAGAGATAGGCATCTGAACACTGAAGCTTTCTTT CSARDRHLNTEAFF
TRBJ2-7 many . TRBV18 TGTGCCAGCTCACCCAGCCAGTCGGCGCAGGGGCAGTACTTC CASSPSQSAQGQYF
TRBJ2-7 many TRBD1 TRBV12-3/TRBV12-4 TGTGCCAGCAGTTGGACAGGGAGAGGGGAGCAGTACTTC CASSWTGRGEQYF
TRBJ2-5 . TRBD1 TRBV29-1 TGCAGCGTTGATTGGTTGACAGGGGCTCAAGAGACCCAGTACTTC CSVDWLTGAQETQYF
TRBJ2-1 few TRBD2 TRBV5-1 TGCGCCAGCTGGGGGACTAGCGAGAATGAGCAGTTCTTC CASWGTSENEQFF
TRBJ2-7 many TRBD1 TRBV7-9 TGTGCCAGCAGCTTAGGCCCCCGGGACAGGCTTTACGAGCAGTACTTC CASSLGPRDRLYEQYF
TRBJ2-7 few TRBD2 TRBV19 TGTGCCAGTAGTATGACTAGCGGGCCGTCCTACGAGCAGTACTTC CASSMTSGPSYEQYF
TRBJ1-1 many . TRBV27 TGTGCCAGCAGTTTATCGCCCGGATTGAACACTGAAGCTTTCTTT CASSLSPGLNTEAFF
TRBJ2-7 many TRBD2 TRBV20-1 TGCAGTGTTCCAAATAGCGGGGGAAACTACGAGCAGTACTTC CSVPNSGGNYEQYF
TRBJ2-7 many TRBD1 TRBV27 TGTGCCAGCAGAGTTAACCGGGACAGGGGGCGCGAGCAGTACTTC CASRVNRDRGREQYF
TRBJ2-7 . . TRBV6-1 TGTGCCAGCAGTGAGGTATGGGGCAGTTACTACGAGCAGTACTTC CASSEVWGSYYEQYF
TRBJ2-3 many . TRBV29-1 TGCAGCGTTGCCAAGAATCGGTTAACAGATACGCAGTATTTT CSVAKNRLTDTQYF
TRBJ2-7 many . TRBV2 TGTGCCAGCAGCTGGCTTGGTAGCGAGCAGTACTTC CASSWLGSEQYF
TRBJ2-5 many TRBD1 TRBV27 TGTGCCAGCAGTTTATTTTTCGGACCAGGGGGCGCGGGAGAGACCCAGTACTTC CASSLFFGPGGAGETQYF
TRBJ1-2 many TRBD1 TRBV12-3/TRBV12-4 TGTGCCAGCAGTTTTGGACAGGGTGATGGCTACACCTTC CASSFGQGDGYTF
TRBJ1-5 . . TRBV28 TGTGCCAGCAGTGGCAGTCAGCCCCAGCATTTT CASSGSQPQHF
TRBJ2-1 many . TRBV12-3/TRBV12-4 TGTGCCAGCAGCCATAGCGGCTACAATGAGCAGTTCTTC CASSHSGYNEQFF
TRBJ2-2 few . TRBV9 TGTGCCAGCAGCGTAGATGGCCATGGGACCGGGGAGCTGTTTTTT CASSVDGHGTGELFF
TRBJ2-7 many . TRBV2 TGTGCCAGCAGTGGAGGGAGCTCCTACGAGCAGTACTTC CASSGGSSYEQYF
TRBJ1-2 many . TRBV19 TGTGCCAGTAGTATATCGTCCGCCGGCGGGCACTATGGCTACACCTTC CASSISSAGGHYGYTF
TRBJ2-5 . TRBD2 TRBV20-1 TGCAGTGCATCAGGGACTAGCGGGGAGACCCAGTACTTC CSASGTSGETQYF
TRBJ2-7 many TRBD1 TRBV20-1 TGCAGTGCTAGGGGGACAGGGGGCATCTACGAGCAGTACTTC CSARGTGGIYEQYF
TRBJ1-2 few . TRBV18 TGTGCCAGCTCAACAGACCGGTACGGCTACACCTTC CASSTDRYGYTF
TRBJ1-6 . . TRBV6-1 TGTGCCAGCAGTATAACAGTGGGGGCCCTCCACTTT CASSITVGALHF
TRBJ2-3 few . TRBV5-1 TGCGCCAGCAGCACATTGGGACTTTCCAGCGGAGATACGCAGTATTTT CASSTLGLSSGDTQYF
TRBJ1-2 many . TRBV28 TGTGCCACCAGGCGAGGCAATGGCTACACCTTC CATRRGNGYTF
TRBJ1-1 . TRBD1 TRBV5-1 TGCGCCAGCAGCTTCGGACAGGGTGGTTCCACTGAAGCTTTCTTT CASSFGQGGSTEAFF
TRBJ2-7 many . TRBV7-2 TGTGCCAGCAGCTTAGGGGGCGGGATCTCTTCCTACGAGCAGTACTTC CASSLGGGISSYEQYF
TRBJ1-5 many . TRBV11-3 TGTGCCAGCAGCTTAACCCCTAGGGATCCCCAGCATTTT CASSLTPRDPQHF
TRBJ2-4 many . TRBV18 TGTGCCAGCTCACCTACATCCTTCGGAGTCGGCATTCAGTACTTC CASSPTSFGVGIQYF
TRBJ1-1 many TRBD1 TRBV11-2 TGTGCCAGCAGCTTAGAAGTATCGTTCAGGGGGCAATCGGGGAACACTGAAGCTTTCTTT CASSLEVSFRGQSGNTEAFF
TRBJ2-5 many . TRBV20-1 TGCAGTGCTAGATCTCTGTCGGGCCAGACCCAGTACTTC CSARSLSGQTQYF
TRBJ1-1 . . TRBV20-1 TGCAGTGCTAGAGTCTCTGGGGGGCCAGCTTTCTTT CSARVSGGPAFF
TRBJ2-7 . . TRBV20-1 TGCAGTGCTAGAGACTCCACAGGGAAGGGTGCCTACGAGCGGTACTTC CSARDSTGKGAYERYF
TRBJ2-7 many . TRBV6-2/TRBV6-3 TGTGCCAGCACGACCGACTGGCGGGGTGTGACCTACGAGCAGTACTTC CASTTDWRGVTYEQYF
TRBJ1-5 . . TRBV7-9 TGTGCCAGCAGCGCCGGTGATCAGCCCCAGCATTTT CASSAGDQPQHF
TRBJ1-2 many . TRBV18 TGTGCCAGCTCCATGCAGGAAATTAACTATGGCTACACCTTC CASSMQEINYGYTF
TRBJ2-1 many TRBD2 TRBV10-3 TGTGCCATCAGTTTAGCGGGGGAGTCCTACAATGAGCAGTTCTTC CAISLAGESYNEQFF
TRBJ1-4 . . TRBV28 TGTGCCAGCTGCGGGGGCACCATCGATGAAAAACTGTTTTTT CASCGGTIDEKLFF
TRBJ2-3 . TRBD2 TRBV6-5 TGTGCCAGCAGTTACTCGAGTTTAGCGGGCGATACGCAGTATTTT CASSYSSLAGDTQYF
TRBJ2-1 . . TRBV19 TGTGCCAGTAGTATAGATCTCACAGGGAAGTTCTTC CASSIDLTGKFF
TRBJ2-2 many TRBD1 TRBV7-8 TGTGCCAGCAGCTTAGGTGTAGGACAGGGGAACACCGGGGAGCTGTTTTTT CASSLGVGQGNTGELFF
TRBJ2-1 few TRBD2 TRBV9 TGTGCCAGCAGCGCTTATGGACTAGCGGGGGTCAATGAGCAGTTCTTC CASSAYGLAGVNEQFF
TRBJ2-3 many TRBD1 TRBV18 TGTGCCAGCTCCCCTGGGGCTCTGACAGGGGATACGCAGTATTTT CASSPGALTGDTQYF
TRBJ2-3 . TRBD2 TRBV2 TGTGCCAGCAGTGAAGAAAGGGCGGGAGGGCCAATTGATACGCAGTATTTT CASSEERAGGPIDTQYF
TRBJ2-1 . . TRBV5-6 TGTGCCAGCATCGAGCGTGGAGGAAACGATGAGCAGTTCTTC CASIERGGNDEQFF
TRBJ2-5 many . TRBV7-9 TGTGCCAGCAGCTTGAGCGAGGGGAGAACCCAGTACTTC CASSLSEGRTQYF
TRBJ2-7 few . TRBV7-2 TGTGCCAGCAGCTTAGAATTGGCAGAAGGAGTCGAGCAGTACTTC CASSLELAEGVEQYF
TRBJ2-5 many . TRBV24-1 TGTGCCACCAGTGACCCCCCGAAAGAGACCCAGTACTTC CATSDPPKETQYF
TRBJ1-2 few TRBD1 TRBV9 TGTGCCAGCAGCACACAGGGGAATAGGTATGGCTACACCTTC CASSTQGNRYGYTF
TRBJ2-7 few TRBD1 TRBV24-1 TGTGCCACCAGTGATCAGGACCCGGGACAGGGATTCTACGAGCAGTACTTC CATSDQDPGQGFYEQYF
TRBJ2-1 few TRBD2 TRBV28 TGTGCCAGCGGCGGACTAGCGCCTAACAATGAGCAGTTCTTC CASGGLAPNNEQFF
TRBJ2-4 many . TRBV28 TGTGCCAGCAGTCTCCCCGTAGGGGCGGGAAACATTCAGTACTTC CASSLPVGAGNIQYF
TRBJ2-3 few . TRBV4-1 TGCGCCAGCAGCCAAGTTCGGGTGATTGGCACAGATACGCAGTATTTT CASSQVRVIGTDTQYF